This T cell receptor (beta chain) was sequenced during a study of spatial heterogeneity in lung cancer (dated by TCRdb to between 2018 and 2021). Background for the entire study: Beta-chain transcripts were consistently detected in greater numbers than alpha-chain transcripts, which likely reflected higher beta-chain transcript abundance. In non-small cell lung cancer, the study made a quantitative comparison of TCR alpha and beta repertoires among multiple tumor regions, matched nontumor lung and blood. In the raw uncorrected reads, each unique combination of TCR and UMI appeared on average more than ten times. At surgery, about 210 tumor regions, around 67 matched nontumor lung samples and a few dozen PBMC samples were TCR-sequenced for both alpha and beta chains. Nonsynonymous mutation counts, determined by whole-exome sequencing of tumor tissue, were related to TCR repertoire features. Beyond this particular receptor, the publication reports: Confirming at a functional level the hypothesis that regional TCRs recognize regional mutations was considered to require additional single-cell paired TCR alpha and beta sequencing.

This clonotype turned up a few times. The target of this receptor is not known. It has no much larger one-base neighbor in the sample; base qualities were not kept. The germline V and J ends show losses of 6 bases and 4 bases respectively, and no gene match explains 6 bases of the junction. As encoded in the germline V gene (reference sequence), CDR1 is SGHAT while CDR2 is FQDESV. Its CDR3 holds 14 amino acids, cysteine through phenylalanine. Only the CDR3 DNA is retained, 42 bases long and in frame from the first base. Sample time point, as interpreted from the label and publication: sample taken at primary tumor resection. Samples were obtained from about 69 patients with early-stage, untreated non-small cell lung cancer from the lung TRACERx cohort. Without any cell sorting, TCR sequencing was performed on whole RNA extracted either from tumor and nontumor lung tissue or from cryopreserved PBMC samples. Only patients with enough RNA available from two or more tumor regions were chosen for TCR sequencing. A lung pathologist reviewed the tumor and adjacent nontumor lung specimens before the specimens were selected.

Library method: 5' RACE. TCRdb records NextSeq 500 as the sequencer. To allow correction of PCR and sequencing errors, the TCR library protocol tagged every TCR cDNA molecule with a unique molecular identifier. Turning to the authors' computational methods: Decombinator tools were used for TCR identification, UMI-based error correction and CDR3 extraction. TCRs above a frequency of 2 per 1,000, corresponding to the top 1% of the tumor frequency distribution, were defined as expanded. Renyi diversity was computed with the R vegan package after each repertoire had been subsampled 100 times to 5,000 TCRs. CDR3 similarity networks were constructed using string-kernel similarity of amino acid triplets, with links drawn between CDR3s whose pairwise similarity was above 0.82. TCRdb reworked the public reads: Q25 trimming with fastp, MiXCR clone assembly, productive beta chains retained. Each record represents a unique CDR3 protein, reported with the most common genes and DNA among its rows. Clone size and V and J calls follow TCRdb, not the original study. Recorded for this sample are approximately 9,300 distinct CDR3 sequences; approximately 6.1% of them occurred a single time. The ten largest clones take up about 28% of the sample.

The sample in question was normal lung tissue next to the tumor, obtained at surgery. This TCR came from a male donor with early-stage non-small cell lung cancer. The sequence links TRBV11-1 to TRBJ2-5; 9 junctional bases match TRBD2. Here is the DNA: TGTGCCAGCAGGGATAGCGGGAGTGGAGAGACCCAGTACTTC. Translated, this gives CASRDSGSGETQYF.